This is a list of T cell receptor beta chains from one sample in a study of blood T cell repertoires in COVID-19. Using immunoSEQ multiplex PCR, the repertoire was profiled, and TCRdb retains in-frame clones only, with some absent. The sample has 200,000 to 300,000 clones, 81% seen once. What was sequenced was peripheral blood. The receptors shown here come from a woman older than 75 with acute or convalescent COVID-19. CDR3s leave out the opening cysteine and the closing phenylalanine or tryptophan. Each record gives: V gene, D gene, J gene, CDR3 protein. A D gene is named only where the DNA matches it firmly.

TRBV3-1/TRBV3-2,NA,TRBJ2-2,ASSPRGAANTGELF
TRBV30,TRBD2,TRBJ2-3,AWTLGTSGSTDTQY
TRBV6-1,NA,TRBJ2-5,ASSEIVRGETQY
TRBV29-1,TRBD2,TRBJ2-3,SVESGGVDTQY
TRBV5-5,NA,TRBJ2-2,ASSLLRVANTGELF
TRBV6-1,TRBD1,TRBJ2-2,ASSGTGGNTGELF
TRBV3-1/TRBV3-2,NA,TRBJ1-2,ASSQDRRTSIPGGYT
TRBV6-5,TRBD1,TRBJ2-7,ASRLAGGYEQY
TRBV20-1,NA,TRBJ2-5,SASSDRQETQY
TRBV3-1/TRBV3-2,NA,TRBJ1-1,ASSQAAGGNTEAF
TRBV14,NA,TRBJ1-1,ASRLGNEAF
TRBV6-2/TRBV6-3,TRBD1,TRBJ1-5,ASSYATGGSQPQH
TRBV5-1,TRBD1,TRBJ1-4,ASSLASDRVGGEKLF
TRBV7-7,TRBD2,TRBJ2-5,ASSLNSGRAAETQY
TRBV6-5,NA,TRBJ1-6,ASSQGLNSPLH
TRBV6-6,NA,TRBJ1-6,ASSYTDSPNSPLH
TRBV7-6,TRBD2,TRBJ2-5,ASSFPVLAGGRPETQY
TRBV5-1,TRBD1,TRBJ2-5,ASRSTGLQETQY
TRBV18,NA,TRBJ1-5,ASSPNEQRAQPQH
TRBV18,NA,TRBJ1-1,ASSPSRDTEAF
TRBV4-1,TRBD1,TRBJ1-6,ASATGTGSSPLH
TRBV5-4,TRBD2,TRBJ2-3,ASSLLLAGADTQY
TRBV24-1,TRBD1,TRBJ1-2,ATRSQGAKHNYGYT
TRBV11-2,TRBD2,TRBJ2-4,ASSLEASGKSVRAKNIQY
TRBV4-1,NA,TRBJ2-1,ASSQDPRDSRF
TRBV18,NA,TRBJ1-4,ASSPASGATNEKLF
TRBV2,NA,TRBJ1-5,ASSKGQLIFQPQH
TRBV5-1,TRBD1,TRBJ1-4,ASSSGQGGTNEKLF
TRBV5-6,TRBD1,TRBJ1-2,ASSAQGARGYT
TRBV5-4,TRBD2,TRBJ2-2,ASSSGLAGGYNTGELF
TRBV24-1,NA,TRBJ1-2,ATFKRSGYGYT
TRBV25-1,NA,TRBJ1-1,ASIRGDEAF
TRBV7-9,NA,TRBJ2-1,ASSLGSGGAYEQF
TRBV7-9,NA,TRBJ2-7,ASEYGDIPNEQY
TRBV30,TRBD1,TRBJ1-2,AWSVPSPGQGSSFNYGYT
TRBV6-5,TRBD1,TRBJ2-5,ASSTPGTGQETQY
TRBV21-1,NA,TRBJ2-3,ASSRVGGRGTDTQY
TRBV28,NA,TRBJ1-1,ASSLGAINTEAF
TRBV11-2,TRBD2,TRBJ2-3,ASSLVGREPSTDTQY
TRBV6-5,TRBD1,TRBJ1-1,ASSFPGTGGNTEAF
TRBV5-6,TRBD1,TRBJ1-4,ASSPGQGNGINEKLF
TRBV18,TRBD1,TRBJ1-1,ASSPSAGGAGNEAF
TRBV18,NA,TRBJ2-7,ASSSGGDEQY
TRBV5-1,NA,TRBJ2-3,ASSLVGGAGDTQY
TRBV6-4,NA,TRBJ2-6,ASSPVSGANVLT
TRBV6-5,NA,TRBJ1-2,ASSSPARGYT
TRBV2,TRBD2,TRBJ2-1,ASIGPSGRAYNEQF
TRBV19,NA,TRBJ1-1,ASSAYSRVSEAF
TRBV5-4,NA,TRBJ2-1,ASSLGAGHNEQF
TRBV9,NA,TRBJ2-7,ASSVGSAREQY
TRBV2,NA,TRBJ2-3,ASRQFFTDTQY
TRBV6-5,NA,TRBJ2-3,ASRGQGTTDTQY
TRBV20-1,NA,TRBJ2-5,SARRETQY
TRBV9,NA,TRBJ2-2,ASSTLLSGPNTGELF